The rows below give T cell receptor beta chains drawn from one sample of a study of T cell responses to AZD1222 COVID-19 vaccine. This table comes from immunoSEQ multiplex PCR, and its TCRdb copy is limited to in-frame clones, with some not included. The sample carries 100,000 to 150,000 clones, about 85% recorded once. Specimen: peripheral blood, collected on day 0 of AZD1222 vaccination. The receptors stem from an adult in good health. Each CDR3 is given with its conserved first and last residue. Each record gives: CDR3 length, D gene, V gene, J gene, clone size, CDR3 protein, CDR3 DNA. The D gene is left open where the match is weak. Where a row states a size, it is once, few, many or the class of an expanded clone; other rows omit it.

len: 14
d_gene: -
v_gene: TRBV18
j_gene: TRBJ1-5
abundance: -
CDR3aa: CASSYLGANQPQHF
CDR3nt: TGTGCCAGCTCTTACCTGGGGGCCAATCAGCCCCAGCATTTT

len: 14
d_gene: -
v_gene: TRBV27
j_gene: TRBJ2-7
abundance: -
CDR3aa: CASTPLGLSYEQYF
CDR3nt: TGTGCCAGCACCCCTTTGGGCCTCTCCTACGAGCAGTACTTC

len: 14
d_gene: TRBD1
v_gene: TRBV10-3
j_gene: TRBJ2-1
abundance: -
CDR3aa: CAIRTGTGGNEQFF
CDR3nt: TGTGCCATCAGAACCGGGACAGGGGGAAATGAGCAGTTCTTC

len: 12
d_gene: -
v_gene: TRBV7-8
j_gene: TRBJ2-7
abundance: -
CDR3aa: CASSPGNYEQYF
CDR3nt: TGTGCCAGCAGCCCAGGGAACTACGAGCAGTACTTC

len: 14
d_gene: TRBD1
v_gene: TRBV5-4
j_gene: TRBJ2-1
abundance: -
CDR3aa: CASSIQGADNEQFF
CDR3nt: TGTGCCAGCAGCATACAGGGGGCGGACAATGAGCAGTTCTTC

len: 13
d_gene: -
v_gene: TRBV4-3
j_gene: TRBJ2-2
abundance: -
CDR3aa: CASSQWQTGELFF
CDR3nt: TGCGCCAGCAGCCAATGGCAGACCGGGGAGCTGTTTTTT

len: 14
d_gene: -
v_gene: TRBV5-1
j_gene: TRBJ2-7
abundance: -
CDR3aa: CASSLQGRNYEQYF
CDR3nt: TGCGCCAGCAGCTTGCAAGGGAGGAACTACGAGCAGTACTTC

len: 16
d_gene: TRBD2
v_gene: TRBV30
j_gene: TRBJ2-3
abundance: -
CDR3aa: CAWDPGLAGDADTQYF
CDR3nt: TGTGCCTGGGACCCGGGACTAGCGGGAGACGCAGATACGCAGTATTTT

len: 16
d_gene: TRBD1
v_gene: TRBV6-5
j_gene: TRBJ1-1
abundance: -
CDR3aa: CASSYYQGAGNTEAFF
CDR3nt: TGTGCCAGCAGTTACTACCAGGGGGCGGGGAACACTGAAGCTTTCTTT

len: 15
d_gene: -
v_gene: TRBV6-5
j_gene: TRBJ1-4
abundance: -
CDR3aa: CASSRNSGVNEKLFF
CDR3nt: TGTGCCAGCAGTCGTAATTCGGGCGTCAATGAAAAACTGTTTTTT

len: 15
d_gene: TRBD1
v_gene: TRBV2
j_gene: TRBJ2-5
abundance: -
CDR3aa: CASSTQGQGVETQYF
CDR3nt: TGTGCCAGCAGTACCCAGGGACAGGGGGTCGAGACCCAGTACTTC

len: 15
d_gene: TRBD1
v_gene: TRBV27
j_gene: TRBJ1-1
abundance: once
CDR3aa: CASSLSAGGGTEAFF
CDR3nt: TGTGCCAGCAGTTTATCGGCAGGGGGAGGCACTGAAGCTTTCTTT

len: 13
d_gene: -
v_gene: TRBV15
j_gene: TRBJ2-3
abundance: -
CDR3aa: CATSSWGENTQYF
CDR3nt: TGTGCCACCAGCTCATGGGGAGAAAATACGCAGTATTTT

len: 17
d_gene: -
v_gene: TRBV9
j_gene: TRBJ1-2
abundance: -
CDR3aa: CTSSLSPKEGGFYGYTF
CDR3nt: TGTACCAGCAGCCTCAGCCCCAAGGAGGGAGGGTTTTATGGCTACACCTTC

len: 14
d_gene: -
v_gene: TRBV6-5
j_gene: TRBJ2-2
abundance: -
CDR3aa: CASSYSNLPGELFF
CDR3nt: TGTGCCAGCAGTTACTCGAACTTGCCCGGGGAGCTGTTTTTT

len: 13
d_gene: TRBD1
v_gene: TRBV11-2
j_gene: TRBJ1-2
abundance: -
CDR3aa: CASSSGGFYGYTF
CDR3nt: TGTGCCAGCAGCTCAGGGGGCTTCTATGGCTACACCTTC

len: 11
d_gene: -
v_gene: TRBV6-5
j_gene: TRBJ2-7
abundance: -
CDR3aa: CASRQGFEQYF
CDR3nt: TGTGCCAGCAGGCAGGGCTTCGAGCAGTACTTC

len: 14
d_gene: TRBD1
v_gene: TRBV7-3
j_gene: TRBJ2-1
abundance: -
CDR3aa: CASSLRDRGNEQFF
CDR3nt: TGTGCCAGCAGCTTAAGGGACAGGGGGAATGAGCAGTTCTTC

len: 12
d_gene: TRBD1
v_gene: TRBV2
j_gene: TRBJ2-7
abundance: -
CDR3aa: CAGTGNSYEQYF
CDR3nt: TGTGCCGGGACAGGTAACTCCTACGAGCAGTACTTC

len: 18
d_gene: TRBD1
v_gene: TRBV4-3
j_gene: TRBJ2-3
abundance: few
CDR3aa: CASSRHRPGQGRTDTQYF
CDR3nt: TGCGCCAGCAGCCGGCATCGACCGGGACAGGGGCGCACAGATACGCAGTATTTT

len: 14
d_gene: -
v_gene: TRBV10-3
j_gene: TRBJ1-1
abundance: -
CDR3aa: CAISVQEWGSEAFF
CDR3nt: TGTGCCATCAGTGTCCAGGAATGGGGTTCTGAAGCTTTCTTT

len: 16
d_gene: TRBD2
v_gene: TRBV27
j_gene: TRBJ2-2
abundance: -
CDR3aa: CASSWRGGSYAGELFF
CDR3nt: TGTGCCAGCAGTTGGAGAGGCGGGAGTTACGCCGGGGAGCTGTTTTTT

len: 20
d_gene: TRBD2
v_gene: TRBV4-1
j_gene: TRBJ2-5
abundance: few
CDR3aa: CASSQERGLAGVIGGETQYF
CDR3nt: TGCGCCAGCAGCCAAGAGCGGGGACTAGCGGGAGTGATAGGCGGAGAGACCCAGTACTTC

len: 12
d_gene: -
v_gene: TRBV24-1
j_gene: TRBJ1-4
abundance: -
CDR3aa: CATSARDEKLFF
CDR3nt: TGTGCCACCAGTGCCCGGGATGAAAAACTGTTTTTT

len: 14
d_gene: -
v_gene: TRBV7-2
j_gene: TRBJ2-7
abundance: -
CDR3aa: CASSLGGARYEQYF
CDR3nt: TGTGCCAGCAGCCTAGGGGGGGCCCGCTACGAGCAGTACTTC

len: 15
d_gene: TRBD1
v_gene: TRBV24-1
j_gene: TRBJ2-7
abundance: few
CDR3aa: CATSETGGSIYEQYF
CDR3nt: TGTGCCACCAGTGAAACAGGGGGGTCAATCTACGAGCAGTACTTC

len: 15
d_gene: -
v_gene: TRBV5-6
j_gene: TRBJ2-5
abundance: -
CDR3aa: CASSRGPSVRETQYF
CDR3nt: TGTGCCAGCAGCCGAGGCCCTAGCGTTAGAGAGACCCAGTACTTC

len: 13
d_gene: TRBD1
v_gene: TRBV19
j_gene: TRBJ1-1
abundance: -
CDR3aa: CAIRSQGDTEAFF
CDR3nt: TGTGCCATCAGGTCTCAGGGGGACACTGAAGCTTTCTTT

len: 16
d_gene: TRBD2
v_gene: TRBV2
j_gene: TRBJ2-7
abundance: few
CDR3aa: CASSGAPGLAAYEQYF
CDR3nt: TGTGCCAGCAGTGGGGCTCCTGGGCTAGCGGCCTACGAGCAGTACTTC

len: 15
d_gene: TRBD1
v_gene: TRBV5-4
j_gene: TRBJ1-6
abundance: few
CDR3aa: CASSLGGQGLFTLHF
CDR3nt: TGTGCCAGCAGTCTGGGGGGACAGGGTCTTTTCACCCTCCACTTT

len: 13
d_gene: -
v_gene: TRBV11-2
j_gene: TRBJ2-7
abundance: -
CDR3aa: CASSWELEYEQYF
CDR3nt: TGTGCCAGCAGCTGGGAGTTAGAGTACGAGCAGTACTTC

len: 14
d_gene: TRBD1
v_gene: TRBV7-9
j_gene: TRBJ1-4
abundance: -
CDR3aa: CASSGDRGIEKLFF
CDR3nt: TGTGCCAGCAGCGGGGACAGGGGGATTGAAAAACTGTTTTTT

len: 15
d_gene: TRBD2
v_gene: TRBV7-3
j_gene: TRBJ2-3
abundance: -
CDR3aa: CASSQGLANSDTQYF
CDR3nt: TGTGCCAGCAGCCAGGGACTAGCTAATTCAGATACGCAGTATTTT

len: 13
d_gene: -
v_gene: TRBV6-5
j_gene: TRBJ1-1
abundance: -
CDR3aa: CASTVTKNTEAFF
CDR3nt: TGTGCCAGCACTGTGACAAAGAACACTGAAGCTTTCTTT

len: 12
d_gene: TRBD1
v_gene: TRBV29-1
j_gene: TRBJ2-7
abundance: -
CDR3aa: CSGGQADYEQYF
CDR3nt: TGCAGCGGAGGACAGGCCGACTACGAGCAGTACTTC

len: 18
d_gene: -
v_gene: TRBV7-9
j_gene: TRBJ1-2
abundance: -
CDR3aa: CASSLVYFGGASDYGYTF
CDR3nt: TGTGCCAGCAGCTTAGTTTATTTTGGGGGCGCATCAGACTATGGCTACACCTTC

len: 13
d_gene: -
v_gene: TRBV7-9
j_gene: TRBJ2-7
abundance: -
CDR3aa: CASSSQLGIEQYF
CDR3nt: TGTGCCAGCAGCTCCCAGTTGGGGATCGAGCAGTACTTC

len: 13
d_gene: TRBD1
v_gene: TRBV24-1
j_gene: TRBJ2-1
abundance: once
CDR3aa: CATNGQANNEQFF
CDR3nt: TGTGCCACTAACGGACAGGCGAACAATGAGCAGTTCTTC

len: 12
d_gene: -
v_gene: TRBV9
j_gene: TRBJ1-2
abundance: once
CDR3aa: CASSVVAYGYTF
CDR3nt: TGTGCCAGCAGCGTAGTTGCCTATGGCTACACCTTC

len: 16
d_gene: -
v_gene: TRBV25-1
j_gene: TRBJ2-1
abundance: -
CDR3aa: CASSGGGGDPNPEQFF
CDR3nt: TGTGCCAGCTCGGGAGGAGGGGGAGATCCCAATCCTGAGCAGTTCTTC

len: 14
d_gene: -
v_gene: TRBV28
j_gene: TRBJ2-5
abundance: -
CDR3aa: CASSPLGGQETQYF
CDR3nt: TGTGCCAGCAGCCCACTAGGGGGGCAAGAGACCCAGTACTTC

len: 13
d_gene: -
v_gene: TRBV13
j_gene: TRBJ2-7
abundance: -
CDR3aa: CASKHGGADEQYF
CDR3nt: TGTGCCAGCAAGCATGGGGGGGCCGACGAGCAGTACTTC

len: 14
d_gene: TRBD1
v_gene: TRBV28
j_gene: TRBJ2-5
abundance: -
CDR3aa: CASSTTGGSETQYF
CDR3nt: TGTGCCAGCAGCACTACAGGGGGGTCAGAGACCCAGTACTTC

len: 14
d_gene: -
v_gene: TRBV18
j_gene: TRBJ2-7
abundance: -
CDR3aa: CASSPPGGGSEQYF
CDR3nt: TGTGCCAGCTCACCACCGGGGGGGGGCAGCGAGCAGTACTTC

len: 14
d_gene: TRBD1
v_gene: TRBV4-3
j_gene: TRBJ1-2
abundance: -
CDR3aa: CASSFTGTDYGYTF
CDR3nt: TGCGCCAGCAGCTTTACCGGGACAGACTATGGCTACACCTTC

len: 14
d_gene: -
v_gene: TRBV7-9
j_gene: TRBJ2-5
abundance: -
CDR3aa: CATTEGGSLETQYF
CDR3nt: TGTGCCACCACCGAGGGGGGGAGTCTAGAGACCCAGTACTTC

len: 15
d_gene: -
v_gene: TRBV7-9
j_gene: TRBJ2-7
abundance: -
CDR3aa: CASSLGPGPTYEQYF
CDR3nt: TGTGCCAGCAGCTTAGGTCCTGGGCCGACCTACGAGCAGTACTTC

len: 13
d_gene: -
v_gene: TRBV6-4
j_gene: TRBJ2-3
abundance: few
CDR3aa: CASSTGLTDTQYF
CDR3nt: TGTGCCAGCAGTACGGGACTGACAGATACGCAGTATTTT

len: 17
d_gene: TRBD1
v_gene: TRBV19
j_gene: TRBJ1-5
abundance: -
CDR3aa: CASSIRTGGNSNQPQHF
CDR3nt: TGTGCCAGTAGTATTCGGACAGGAGGGAATAGCAATCAGCCCCAGCATTTT

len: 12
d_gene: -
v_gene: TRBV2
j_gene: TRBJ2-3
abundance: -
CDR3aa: CRMGSILDTQYF
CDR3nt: TGTCGGATGGGTTCGATATTGGATACGCAGTATTTT

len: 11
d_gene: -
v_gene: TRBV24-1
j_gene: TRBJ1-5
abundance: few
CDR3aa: CATLNGQPQHF
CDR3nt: TGTGCCACCTTAAATGGACAGCCCCAGCATTTT

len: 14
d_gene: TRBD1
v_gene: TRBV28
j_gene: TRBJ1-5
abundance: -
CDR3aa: CASSSQGAHQPQHF
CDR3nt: TGTGCCAGCAGTTCTCAGGGGGCGCATCAGCCCCAGCATTTT

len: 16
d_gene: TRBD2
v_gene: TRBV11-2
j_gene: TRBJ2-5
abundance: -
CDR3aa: CASSLMAGGPRETQYF
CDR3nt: TGTGCCAGCAGCCTAATGGCGGGAGGGCCTCGAGAGACCCAGTACTTC

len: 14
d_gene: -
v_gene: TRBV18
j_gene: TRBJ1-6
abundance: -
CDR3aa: CASSPSGPNSPLHF
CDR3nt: TGTGCCAGCTCACCCTCAGGGCCGAATTCACCCCTCCACTTT

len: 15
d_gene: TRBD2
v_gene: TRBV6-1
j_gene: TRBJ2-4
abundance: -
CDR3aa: CASSEAQGGGNIQYF
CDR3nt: TGTGCCAGCAGTGAAGCGCAAGGCGGGGGGAACATTCAGTACTTC

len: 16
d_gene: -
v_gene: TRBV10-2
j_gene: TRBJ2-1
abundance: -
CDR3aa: CASSESGGSSYNEQFF
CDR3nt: TGCGCCAGCAGTGAGTCAGGTGGGAGCTCCTACAATGAGCAGTTCTTC

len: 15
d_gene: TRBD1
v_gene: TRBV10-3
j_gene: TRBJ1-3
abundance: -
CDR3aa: CALQPEGAAGNTIYF
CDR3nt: TGTGCCCTACAACCGGAGGGGGCAGCTGGAAACACCATATATTTT

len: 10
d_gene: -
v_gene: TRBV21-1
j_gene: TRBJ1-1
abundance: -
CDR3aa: CASSKGEAFF
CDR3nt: TGTGCCAGCAGCAAAGGTGAAGCTTTCTTT

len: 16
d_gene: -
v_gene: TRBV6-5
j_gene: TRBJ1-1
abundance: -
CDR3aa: CASSFYQAGGITEAFF
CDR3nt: TGTGCCAGCAGTTTCTACCAAGCTGGGGGAATCACTGAAGCTTTCTTT